Shown below are 16 T cell receptor beta chains from a single sample sequenced in a study of T cell changes during pregnancy in multiple sclerosis. Only in-frame clones appear in the TCRdb table, and some are missing; sequencing was by immunoSEQ multiplex PCR. Of tens of thousands of clones listed, 89% are singletons. The specimen was CD8+ T cells from peripheral blood mononuclear cells, collected in the third trimester of pregnancy. The origin of the receptors is a female donor with multiple sclerosis, enrolled in a pregnancy study.

The V call is TRBV19, the J call TRBJ1-4; possible D gene TRBD1, 6 bases. The V end lost 2 bases, the J end lost 8 bases, and 18 bases lay between the germline ends. CDR3 length: 16 residues. Germline V gives CDR1 LNHDA, CDR2 SQIVND (reference sequence). In DNA form, the CDR3 reads TGTGCCAGTAGTATACTTTCTACAGGGAAGCAGGAAAAACTGTTTTTT. Translation gives CASSILSTGKQEKLFF.

The V and J genes are TRBV9 and TRBJ2-1; 11 bases agree with TRBD2. V shed 3 bases and J 8 bases; nucleotides not matched to a gene: 10. The germline CDR1 and CDR2 sequences are SGDLS and YYNGEE. This CDR3 has 16 amino acids. The CDR3 region is CASSDHRVAGGHEQFF. Written as DNA, the CDR3 is TGTGCCAGCAGCGACCACCGGGTAGCGGGGGGGCATGAGCAGTTCTTC.

V and J are TRBV19 and TRBJ2-5; D might be TRBD2 (6 bases). The germline V gene has CDR1 LNHDA and CDR2 SQIVND (reference sequence). This CDR3 has 16 amino acids. Trimming pared 6 bases from V and 2 bases from J, leaving 19 bases between. The CDR3 DNA reads as TGTGCCAGTAGCCCGACTAGGAATAACCAGCAAGAGACCCAGTACTTC. It translates to CASSPTRNNQQETQYF.

The rearrangement uses TRBV6-6 and TRBJ2-7, with D possibly matching TRBD2 (5 bases). The CDR3 spans 15 residues. CDR1 MNHNY and CDR2 SVGAGI come from the germline V gene (reference sequence). Trimming took off 8 bases at V and 5 bases at J, with 22 bases between the two ends. The CDR3 bases are TGTGCCAGCCGGCTCGGGGTGACAAGAAAAAACGAGCAGTACTTC. It is translated as CASRLGVTRKNEQYF.

Written as DNA, the CDR3 is TGTGCCACCAGCTTAGGGGGGGCCCCTTTATCCTACGAGCAGTACTTC. Its protein is CATSLGGAPLSYEQYF. The chain joins TRBV15 to TRBJ2-7, with D possibly TRBD2 on 7 matching bases. Germline V gene lookup returns CDR1 LNHNV and CDR2 YYDKDF (reference sequence). V lost 5 bases, J lost 1 base, and 18 bases lay in between. CDR3 length equals 16 residues.

The chain links TRBV10-2 to TRBJ2-3; possible D gene TRBD2, 6 bases. The V and J ends lost 1 base and 4 bases respectively, with 18 bases between them. The CDR3 sequence is 17 residues long. The V gene's germline CDR1 is WSHSY and CDR2 SAAADI. In nucleotides, the CDR3 is TGCGCCAGCAGTGAGTGGTCGCTAGCAAGGAGGGCAGATACGCAGTATTTT. Translation: CASSEWSLARRADTQYF.

J is TRBJ2-2 and V is TRBV7-8; the D gene is possibly TRBD2 (7 bases). The CDR3 extends over 17 amino acids. Between the trimmed V and J ends, which lost 1 base and 5 bases, there was a span of 17 bases. Germline loops: CDR1 SGHVS, CDR2 FQNEAQ. The CDR3, as DNA: TGTGCCAGCAGCTTAGGGAGGGGGGGCCTGGTTACCGGGGAGCTGTTTTTT. Translated: CASSLGRGGLVTGELFF.

Written as DNA, the CDR3 is TGTGCCAGCAGCGCCCCCGGGACAGGGCAGGGCAATCAGCCCCAGCATTTT. Translating it yields CASSAPGTGQGNQPQHF. The chain couples TRBV7-9 to TRBJ1-5, with TRBD1 matching 9 bases. CDR1 is SEHNR, CDR2 FQNEAQ, per germline (reference sequence). The CDR3 spans 17 residues. V was clipped by 5 bases and J by 2 bases; unmatched bases: 10.

The rearrangement joins TRBV13 to TRBJ2-7, with TRBD1 as a possible D gene (6 bases). This CDR3 spans 14 amino acids. Germline V gives CDR1 PRHDT, CDR2 FYEKMQ (reference sequence). With 5 bases removed from V and 2 bases from J, the gap between germline ends came to 13 bases. The CDR3 is CASSPPEGAYEQYF. CDR3 nucleotides: TGTGCCAGCAGCCCCCCCGAGGGGGCCTACGAGCAGTACTTC.

V and J are TRBV11-2 and TRBJ1-2, with unresolved D. The CDR3 runs 11 residues. The germline V gene encodes CDR1 SGHAT and CDR2 FQNNGV. V lost 2 bases, J lost 7 bases, and 5 bases lay in between. The CDR3 DNA is TGTGCCAGCAGCTTATATAGTGGCTACACCTTC. This codes for CASSLYSGYTF. The full variable domain, rest sourced from reference TRBV11-2 and TRBJ1-2, is EAGVAQSPRYKIIEKRQSVAFWCNPISGHATLYWYQQILGQGPKLLIQFQNNGVVDDSQLPKDRFSAERLKGVDSTLKIQPAKLEDSAVYLCASSLYSGYTFGSGTRLTVV.

V usage is TRBV4-2 and J usage is TRBJ2-5, with D perhaps matching TRBD2 (5 bases). The germline gives CDR1 LGHNA, CDR2 YNFKEQ. Trimming shortened V by 1 base and J by 5 bases, and 5 bases separated the two germline ends. This CDR3 spans 12 amino acids. CDR3 sequence reads: CASSQGGETQYF. CDR3 bases: TGTGCCAGCAGCCAAGGCGGGGAGACCCAGTACTTC.

J is TRBJ1-1 and V is TRBV11-2; 9 positions match TRBD1. J gave up 4 bases and V 8 bases, and 8 bases lay outside the gene matches. CDR3 length: 14 residues. CDR1 and CDR2 from the germline V gene are SGHAT and FQNNGV. The CDR3 region is CASFLGTGPTEAFF. The CDR3 region has the DNA TGTGCCAGCTTCCTGGGGACAGGGCCCACTGAAGCTTTCTTT.

The genes are TRBV27 and TRBJ1-2, with D unclear. The V gene lost 6 bases and the J gene lost 4 bases, with 9 bases spanning the gap. Looked up from germline, CDR1 is MNHEY and CDR2 is SMNVEV (reference sequence). The CDR3 is 12 residues long. The CDR3 region has the DNA TGTGCCAGCAGAGCTTCTGGCTATGGCTACACCTTC. This sequence encodes CASRASGYGYTF.

The V call is TRBV7-9, the J call TRBJ1-2, with TRBD1 matching 7 bases. Germline V gene lookup returns CDR1 SEHNR and CDR2 FQNEAQ (reference sequence). Losses at the gene ends were 4 bases for V and 4 bases for J; bases not matched to a gene: 9. This CDR3 is 15 amino acids long. The CDR3 loop reads CASSSDDDRVYGYTF. CDR3 bases: TGTGCCAGCAGCTCAGACGACGACAGGGTCTATGGCTACACCTTC.

The V and J genes are TRBV9 and TRBJ2-7; 10 nucleotides match TRBD1. Germline V CDR1 and CDR2: SGDLS, YYNGEE. There are 15 residues in the CDR3. J lost 5 bases, V lost 4 bases, and 9 bases had no gene match. CDR3: CASSPGQGGADEQYF. CDR3 sequence (DNA): TGTGCCAGCAGCCCCGGACAGGGGGGAGCTGACGAGCAGTACTTC. Looking up the rest from reference TRBV9 and TRBJ2-7 gives the full variable domain: DSGVTQTPKHLITATGQRVTLRCSPRSGDLSVYWYQQSLDQGLQFLIQYYNGEERAKGNILERFSAQQFPDLHSELNLSSLELGDSALYFCASSPGQGGADEQYFGPGTRLTVT.

The chain links TRBV19 to TRBJ1-5, with a weak D call TRBD1 (6 bases). CDR1 and CDR2 from the germline V gene are LNHDA and SQIVND (reference sequence). The CDR3 totals 15 residues. Trimming stripped 5 bases from V and 3 bases from J, with 14 bases between. The CDR3 protein is CASSPTTGLNQPQHF. The CDR3 DNA is TGTGCCAGTAGTCCGACTACAGGGCTCAATCAGCCCCAGCATTTT.